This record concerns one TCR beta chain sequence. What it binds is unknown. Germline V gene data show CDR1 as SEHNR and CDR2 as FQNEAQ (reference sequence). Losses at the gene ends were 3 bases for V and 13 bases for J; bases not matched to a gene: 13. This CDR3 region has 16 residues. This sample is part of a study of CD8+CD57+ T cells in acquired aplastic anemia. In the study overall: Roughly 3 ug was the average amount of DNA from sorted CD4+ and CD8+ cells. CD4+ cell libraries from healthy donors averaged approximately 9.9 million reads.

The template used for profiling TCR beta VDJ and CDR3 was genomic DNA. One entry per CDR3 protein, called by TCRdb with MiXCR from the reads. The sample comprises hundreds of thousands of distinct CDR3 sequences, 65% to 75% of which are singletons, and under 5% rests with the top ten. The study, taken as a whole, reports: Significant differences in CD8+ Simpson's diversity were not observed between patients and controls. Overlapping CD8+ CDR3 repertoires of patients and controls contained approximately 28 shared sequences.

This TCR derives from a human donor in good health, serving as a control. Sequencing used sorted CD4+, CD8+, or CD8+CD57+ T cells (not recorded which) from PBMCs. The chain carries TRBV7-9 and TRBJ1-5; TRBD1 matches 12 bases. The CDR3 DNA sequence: TGTGCCAGCAGCTTGGGGACAGGGGGCACAGGTACGCAGCAGCATTTT. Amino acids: CASSLGTGGTGTQQHF.